The clone carrying this TCR beta chain was seen repeatedly, ten times or more. Its antigen is not known. This entry belongs to a study of T cell repertoires in cytomegalovirus infection. Across the study: It was the public TCR beta signatures that indicated both CMV infection and matching HLA type.

Notes on the study in general: Carriers of CMV and the relevant HLA type were discriminated by public TCR beta frequency.

CDR3 length: 14 amino acids. CDR1 and CDR2 (germline): SEHNR, FQNEAQ (reference sequence). V was clipped by 0 bases and J by 2 bases, with 7 bases between them. TCRdb fed the reads into MiXCR, producing one record per CDR3 protein. The sample has around 310,000 distinct CDR3 sequences; 15% to 20% are singletons. The source material was PBMCs. The chain recombines TRBV7-9 with TRBJ2-5; possible D gene TRBD2, 5 bases. The sequence came from a human donor in good health (CMV status not recorded). Some clones in this sample may be carry-over from other donors' samples. CDR3 coding DNA: TGTGCCAGCAGCTTAGCGAGGGAACAAGAGACCCAGTACTTC. Its protein product is CASSLAREQETQYF.